These 23 T cell receptor beta chains share one sample of origin, sequenced in a study of T cell changes during pregnancy in multiple sclerosis (dated by TCRdb to between 2019 and 2020). Libraries came from the immunoSEQ multiplex PCR assay. Entries here come from immuneACCESS through TCRdb and include only in-frame sequences with V and J called. Some clones fail to appear in such tables; in the studies checked, an unresolved V gene covers under half of the shortfall, and the cause of the remainder is unknown. This sample is represented by 70,000 or so clones; 75% to 95% of them were singletons. Of the sample, 0.55% to 0.85% falls within the top ten clones. The sequences come from peripheral blood, collected in the third trimester of pregnancy. Source of these receptors: a female donor in good health, enrolled as a control in a pregnancy study.

The gene calls are TRBV5-1 and TRBJ1-1; D remains unclear. The CDR3 has 12 amino acids. V was trimmed by 5 bases and J by 1 base, leaving 6 bases between them. The germline V gene has CDR1 SGHRS and CDR2 YFSETQ. The DNA for the CDR3 is TGCGCCAGCAGGGCGGGGAACACTGAAGCTTTCTTT. Its translation is CASRAGNTEAFF.

The rearrangement links TRBV6-5 to TRBJ2-7; D might be TRBD2 (7 bases). V lost 6 bases and J 1 base, leaving 16 bases between the germline ends. The CDR3 length is 15 residues. Germline V gene lookup returns CDR1 MNHEY and CDR2 SVGAGI. Here the CDR3 reads CASRDRGALSYEQYF. Here the CDR3 DNA reads TGTGCCAGCAGAGACCGGGGGGCCCTATCCTACGAGCAGTACTTC.

This clone was recorded a few times. This chain joins TRBV28 and TRBJ1-2; 9 bases agree with TRBD1. Germline CDR1 is MDHEN and CDR2 is SYDVKM. This CDR3 region has 14 residues. J was trimmed by 5 bases and V by 5 bases; bases with no gene match: 6. The CDR3 DNA is TGTGCCAGCAGTGTAACAGGGGGCGCTTATGGCTACACCTTC. Protein: CASSVTGGAYGYTF.

The chain joins TRBV10-1 to TRBJ2-2; 10 nucleotides match TRBD2. The germline V gene has CDR1 WNHNN and CDR2 SYGVQD (reference sequence). The CDR3 contains 17 residues. V lost 0 bases and J lost 6; bases outside the gene matches: 7. CDR3 sequence reads: CASSESPAGGPSGELFF. The CDR3 DNA is TGCGCCAGCAGTGAGTCCCCAGCGGGAGGGCCTTCCGGGGAGCTGTTTTTT.

The chain uses TRBV6-5 and TRBJ2-5; weak D call: TRBD2 (5 bases). With 2 bases removed from V and 7 bases from J, the gap between germline ends came to 14 bases. There are 14 residues in the CDR3. CDR1 and CDR2 from the germline V gene are MNHEY and SVGAGI. CDR3 in amino acids: CASSYAADSGTQYF. CDR3 nucleotide sequence: TGTGCCAGCAGTTACGCGGCGGACTCGGGGACCCAGTACTTC.

This chain links TRBV5-1 with TRBJ1-3; TRBD1 agrees at 7 bases. The trim removed 3 bases at V and 2 bases at J, leaving 2 bases unmatched. This CDR3 is 14 amino acids long. The germline V gene has CDR1 SGHRS and CDR2 YFSETQ. This chain's CDR3 is CASSSQGTGNTIYF. CDR3 DNA sequence: TGCGCCAGCAGCTCACAGGGGACTGGAAACACCATATATTTT.

The chain is built from TRBV19 and TRBJ1-1; D not resolved. Trimming cost V 4 bases and J 1 base, with 13 bases left between them. The CDR3 has 15 residues. The germline V gene encodes CDR1 LNHDA and CDR2 SQIVND (reference sequence). As DNA, the CDR3 is TGTGCCAGTAGTACCCCAATACGGGAGAACACTGAAGCTTTCTTT. It codes for CASSTPIRENTEAFF.

The rearrangement joins TRBV5-6 to TRBJ1-1; D is uncertain. V was trimmed by 0 bases and J by 6 bases, leaving 15 bases between them. CDR1 and CDR2 from the germline V gene are SGHDT and YYEEEE. The CDR3 is 15 residues long. The CDR3 reads CASSLVFEGGPEAFF. In DNA, the CDR3 is TGTGCCAGCAGCTTGGTTTTCGAGGGAGGGCCTGAAGCTTTCTTT. The whole variable domain, filled in from reference TRBV5-6 and TRBJ1-1, reads DAGVTQSPTHLIKTRGQQVTLRCSPKSGHDTVSWYQQALGQGPQFIFQYYEEEERQRGNFPDRFSGHQFPNYSSELNVNALLLGDSALYLCASSLVFEGGPEAFFGQGTRLTVV.

This chain links TRBV7-9 with TRBJ1-2; D possibly corresponds to TRBD1 (5 bases). The CDR3 is 10 amino acids. Germline V gives CDR1 SEHNR, CDR2 FQNEAQ (reference sequence). With 1 base removed from V and 13 bases from J, the gap between germline ends came to 7 bases. For the CDR3, the DNA is TGTGCCAGCAGCTTAGGACAGTTCACCTTC. Translation gives CASSLGQFTF.

The sample holds one count of this clone. The chain couples TRBV7-2 to TRBJ1-1, with D hard to call. The CDR3 is made up of 15 amino acids. Germline assignment: CDR1 SGHTA and CDR2 FQGNSA. Between the trimmed V and J ends, which lost 4 bases and 1 base, there was a span of 13 bases. CDR3 DNA: TGTGCCAGCAGCTCCTTGCCTACAGAGAACACTGAAGCTTTCTTT. Translated, it gives CASSSLPTENTEAFF.

The V and J genes are TRBV6-1 and TRBJ2-3; 8 nucleotides line up with TRBD1. The trim removed 6 bases at V and 6 bases at J, leaving 11 bases unmatched. This CDR3 is 15 amino acids long. The germline V gene encodes CDR1 MNHNS and CDR2 SASEGT. In nucleotides, the CDR3 is TGTGCCAGCAGACAGGGGGTAGCAAGAGGGGATACGCAGTATTTT. Translation gives CASRQGVARGDTQYF.

This clone was detected once. V usage is TRBV5-6 and J usage is TRBJ2-5; D remains ambiguous. Germline CDR1 is SGHDT and CDR2 is YYEEEE. Trimming took off 4 bases at V and 7 bases at J, with 11 bases between the two ends. This CDR3 contains 12 residues. The CDR3 loop is CASSRPPGTQYF. CDR3 bases: TGTGCCAGCAGCCGCCCCCCGGGGACCCAGTACTTC.

V usage is TRBV19 and J usage is TRBJ1-4; D is perhaps TRBD1 (5 bases). Germline V CDR1 and CDR2: LNHDA, SQIVND (reference sequence). V was trimmed by 6 bases and J by 4 bases, leaving 15 bases between them. CDR3 length: 15 residues. The CDR3 sequence is CASSARQPVNEKLFF. The CDR3 coding sequence is TGTGCCAGTAGCGCAAGACAGCCCGTTAATGAAAAACTGTTTTTT.

This clone appeared once. This sequence joins TRBV5-1 and TRBJ2-1; D remains ambiguous. In germline, CDR1 is SGHRS, CDR2 YFSETQ. The V end lost 5 bases, the J end lost 10 bases, and 16 bases lay between the germline ends. The CDR3 sequence is 13 residues long. The CDR3 DNA is TGCGCCAGCAGATTACAGTTGAGTGGGGAGCAGTTCTTC. Its translation is CASRLQLSGEQFF.

The genes are TRBV7-6 and TRBJ1-2; 7 bases are shared with TRBD1. V shed 4 bases, J shed 4 bases, and the junction held 3 bases outside the gene matches. Germline loops: CDR1 SGHVS, CDR2 FNYEAQ. The CDR3 has 13 residues. DNA for the CDR3: TGTGCCAGCAGCTCGGGACAGATCTATGGCTACACCTTC. Translation: CASSSGQIYGYTF.

The rearrangement joins TRBV7-2 to TRBJ1-6, with 7 bases that match TRBD1. Trimming removed 5 bases from V and 9 bases from J; junction bases left unmatched: 10. This CDR3 is built from 15 residues. The germline CDR1 and CDR2 sequences are SGHTA and FQGNSA. Here the CDR3 DNA reads TGTGCCAGCAGCCCCCTCAACAGGGGCACTTCACCCCTCCACTTT. Encoded protein: CASSPLNRGTSPLHF.

The chain combines TRBV11-1 with TRBJ1-5; 11 bases agree with TRBD1. From germline, CDR1 is SGHAT and CDR2 FQDESV (reference sequence). The V segment lost 5 bases and the J segment 3 bases; nucleotides outside the gene matches: 3. The CDR3 is made up of 15 amino acids. CDR3 bases: TGTGCCAGCAGCACGGACAGGGGGCTCAATCAGCCCCAGCATTTT. Translated: CASSTDRGLNQPQHF.

The chain recombines TRBV15 with TRBJ2-5; no firm D call. Between the trimmed V and J ends, which lost 1 base and 2 bases, there was a span of 5 bases. This CDR3 region has 13 residues. In germline, CDR1 is LNHNV, CDR2 YYDKDF (reference sequence). The CDR3 DNA is TGTGCCACCAGCAGAGCAGTTCAAGAGACCCAGTACTTC. It specifies CATSRAVQETQYF.

The CDR3 region is CASSLMPQGLISPLHF. The CDR3 DNA is TGTGCCAGCAGCTTGATGCCACAGGGGCTCATCTCACCCCTCCACTTT. V usage is TRBV5-6 and J usage is TRBJ1-6; TRBD1 aligns across 7 bases. Germline trimming cut 1 base from V and 10 bases from J; bases unmatched to any gene: 11. Germline V gene sequence: CDR1 SGHDT, CDR2 YYEEEE. This CDR3 is built from 16 residues.

The rearrangement uses TRBV4-2 and TRBJ2-3, with 13 bases that match TRBD2. V lost 3 bases and J lost 3; bases outside the gene matches: 3. Per the germline V gene, CDR1 is LGHNA and CDR2 is YNFKEQ. This CDR3 has 16 residues. The CDR3 coding sequence is TGTGCCAGCAGCCAGGCACTAGCGGGGGGGACAGATACGCAGTATTTT. It is translated as CASSQALAGGTDTQYF.

The chain carries TRBV4-1 and TRBJ2-1; perhaps TRBD2 as D (5 bases). CDR1 and CDR2 (germline): MGHRA, YSYEKL. The CDR3 contains 15 residues. V lost 0 bases and J 0 bases, leaving 6 bases between the germline ends. The CDR3 nucleotides are TGCGCCAGCAGCCAAGAGGGGAGCTCCTACAATGAGCAGTTCTTC. It translates to CASSQEGSSYNEQFF.

The genes are TRBV28 and TRBJ2-1, with a tentative D call TRBD2 (6 bases). The CDR3 extends over 14 amino acids. Trimming stripped 3 bases from V and 6 bases from J, with 12 bases between. The germline V gene has CDR1 MDHEN and CDR2 SYDVKM. The chain's CDR3 is CASSFGGDCNEQFF. CDR3 sequence (DNA): TGTGCCAGCAGTTTTGGCGGGGACTGCAATGAGCAGTTCTTC.

V usage is TRBV11-1 and J usage is TRBJ1-5; 7 positions match TRBD1. The CDR3 consists of 14 residues. Losses at the gene ends were 5 bases for V and 1 base for J; bases not matched to a gene: 2. Looked up from germline, CDR1 is SGHAT and CDR2 is FQDESV (reference sequence). The CDR3 sequence is CASSADRSNQPQHF. Written as DNA, the CDR3 is TGTGCCAGCAGCGCGGACAGGAGCAATCAGCCCCAGCATTTT.